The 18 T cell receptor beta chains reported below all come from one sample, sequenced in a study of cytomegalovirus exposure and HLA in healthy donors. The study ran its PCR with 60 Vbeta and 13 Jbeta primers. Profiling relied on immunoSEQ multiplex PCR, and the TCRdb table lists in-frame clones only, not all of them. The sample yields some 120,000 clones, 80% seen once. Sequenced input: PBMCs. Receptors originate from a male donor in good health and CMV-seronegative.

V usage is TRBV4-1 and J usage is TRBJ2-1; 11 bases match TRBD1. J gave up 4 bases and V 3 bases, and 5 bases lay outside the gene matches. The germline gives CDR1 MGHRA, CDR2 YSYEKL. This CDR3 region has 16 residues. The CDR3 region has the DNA TGCGCCAGCAGCCAGGGACAGGGGGTTTATTACAATGAGCAGTTCTTC. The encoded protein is CASSQGQGVYYNEQFF.

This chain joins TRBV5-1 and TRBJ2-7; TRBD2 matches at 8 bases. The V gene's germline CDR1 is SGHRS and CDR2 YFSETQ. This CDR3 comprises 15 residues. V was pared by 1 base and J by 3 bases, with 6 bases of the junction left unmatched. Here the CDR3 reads CASSLTSGAGYEQYF. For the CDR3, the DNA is TGCGCCAGCAGCTTGACTAGCGGAGCGGGCTACGAGCAGTACTTC.

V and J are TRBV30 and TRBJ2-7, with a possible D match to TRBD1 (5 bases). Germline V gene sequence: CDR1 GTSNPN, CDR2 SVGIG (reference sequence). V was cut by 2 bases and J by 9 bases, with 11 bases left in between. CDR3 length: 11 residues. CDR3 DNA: TGTGCCTGGAGTACCCAGGGAAGGCAGTACTTC. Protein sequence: CAWSTQGRQYF.

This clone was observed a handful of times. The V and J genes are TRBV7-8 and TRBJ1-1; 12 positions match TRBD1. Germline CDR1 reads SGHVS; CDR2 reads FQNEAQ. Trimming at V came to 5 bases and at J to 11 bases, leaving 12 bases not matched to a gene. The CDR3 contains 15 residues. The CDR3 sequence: CASSLTGQGARGAFF. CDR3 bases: TGTGCCAGCAGCCTAACGGGACAGGGGGCAAGAGGTGCTTTCTTT.

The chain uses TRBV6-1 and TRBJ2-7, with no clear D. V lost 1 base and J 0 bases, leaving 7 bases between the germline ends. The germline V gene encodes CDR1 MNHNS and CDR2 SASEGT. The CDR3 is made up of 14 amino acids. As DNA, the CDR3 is TGTGCCAGCAGTGAAGTTCCCAGCTCCTACGAGCAGTACTTC. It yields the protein CASSEVPSSYEQYF.

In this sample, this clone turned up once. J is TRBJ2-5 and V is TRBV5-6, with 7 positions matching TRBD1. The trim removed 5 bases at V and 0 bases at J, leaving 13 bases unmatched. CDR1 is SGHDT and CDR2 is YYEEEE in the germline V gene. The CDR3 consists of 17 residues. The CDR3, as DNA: TGTGCCAGCAGTGGACAGGCTCGTACCTCGTACCAAGAGACCCAGTACTTC. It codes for CASSGQARTSYQETQYF.

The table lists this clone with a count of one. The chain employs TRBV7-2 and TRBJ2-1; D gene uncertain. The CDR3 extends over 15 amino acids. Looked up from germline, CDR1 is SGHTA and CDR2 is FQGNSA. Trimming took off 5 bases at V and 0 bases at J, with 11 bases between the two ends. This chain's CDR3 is CASSPDTSSYNEQFF. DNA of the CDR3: TGTGCCAGCAGCCCCGACACAAGCTCCTACAATGAGCAGTTCTTC.

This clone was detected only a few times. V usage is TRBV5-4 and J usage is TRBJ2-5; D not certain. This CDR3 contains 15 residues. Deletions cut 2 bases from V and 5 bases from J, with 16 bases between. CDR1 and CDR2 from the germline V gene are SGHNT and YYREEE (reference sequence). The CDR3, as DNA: TGTGCCAGCAGCTTTTACGAACCCCCGAGGGAGACCCAGTACTTC. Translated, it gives CASSFYEPPRETQYF.

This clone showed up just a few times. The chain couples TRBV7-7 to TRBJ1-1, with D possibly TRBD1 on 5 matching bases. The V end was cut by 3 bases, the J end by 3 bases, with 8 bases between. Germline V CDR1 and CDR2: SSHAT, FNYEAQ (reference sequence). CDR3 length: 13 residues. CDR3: CASSFGTDTEAFF. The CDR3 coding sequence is TGTGCCAGCAGCTTCGGGACTGACACTGAAGCTTTCTTT.

The chain's CDR3 is CASSQDITLSTGNNEQFF. For the CDR3, the DNA is TGTGCCAGCAGCCAAGATATCACCCTTAGTACCGGGAACAATGAGCAGTTCTTC. The chain uses TRBV14 and TRBJ2-1; maybe TRBD2 (5 bases). There are 18 residues in the CDR3. V lost 0 bases to trimming and J lost 5 bases, with 20 bases between them. The V gene's germline CDR1 is SGHDN and CDR2 FVKESK. The full variable domain, its missing parts supplied by reference TRBV14 and TRBJ2-1, is EAGVTQFPSHSVIEKGQTVTLRCDPISGHDNLYWYRRVMGKEIKFLLHFVKESKQDESGMPNNRFLAERTGGTYSTLKVQPAELEDSGVYFCASSQDITLSTGNNEQFFGPGTRLTVL.

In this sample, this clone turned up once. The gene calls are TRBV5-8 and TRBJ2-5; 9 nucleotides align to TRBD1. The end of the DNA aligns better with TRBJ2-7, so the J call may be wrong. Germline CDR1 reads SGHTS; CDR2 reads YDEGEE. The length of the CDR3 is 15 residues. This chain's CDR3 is CASSLWTGARYEQYF. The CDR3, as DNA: TGTGCCAGCAGCTTATGGACAGGGGCGAGATACGAGCAGTACTTC.

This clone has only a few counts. This CDR3 reads CASSGVTGVTDTQYF. CDR3 nucleotides: TGTGCCAGCAGCGGGGTCACGGGGGTAACAGATACGCAGTATTTT. The chain employs TRBV9 and TRBJ2-3; possibly TRBD2 for D (6 bases). From germline, CDR1 is SGDLS and CDR2 YYNGEE. This CDR3 region has 15 residues. V was clipped by 3 bases and J by 3 bases, with 14 bases between them.

The CDR3 DNA reads as TGTGCCTGGAGTGTCTCCCAGGGTGGGGTATCCCTCCACTTT. Its protein product is CAWSVSQGGVSLHF. This chain uses TRBV30 with TRBJ1-6, with D possibly being TRBD1 (5 bases). There are 14 residues in the CDR3. V was clipped by 0 bases and J by 14 bases, with 17 bases between them. Germline CDR1 is GTSNPN and CDR2 is SVGIG (reference sequence).

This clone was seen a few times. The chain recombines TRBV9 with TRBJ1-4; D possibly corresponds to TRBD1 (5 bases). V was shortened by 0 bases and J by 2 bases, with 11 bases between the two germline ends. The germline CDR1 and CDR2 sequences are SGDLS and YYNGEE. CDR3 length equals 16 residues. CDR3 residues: CASSVGQGGTNEKLFF. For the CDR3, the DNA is TGTGCCAGCAGCGTAGGCCAGGGAGGGACTAATGAAAAACTGTTTTTT.

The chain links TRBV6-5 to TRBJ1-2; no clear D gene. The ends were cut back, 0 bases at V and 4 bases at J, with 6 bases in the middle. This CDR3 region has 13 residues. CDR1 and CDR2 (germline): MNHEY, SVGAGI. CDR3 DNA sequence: TGTGCCAGCAGTTACTCCGGGGTCTATGGCTACACCTTC. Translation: CASSYSGVYGYTF.

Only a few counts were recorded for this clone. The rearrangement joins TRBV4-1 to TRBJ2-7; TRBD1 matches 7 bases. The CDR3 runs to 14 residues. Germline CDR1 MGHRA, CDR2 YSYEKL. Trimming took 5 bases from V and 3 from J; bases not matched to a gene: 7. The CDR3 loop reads CASSFRDSLYEQYF. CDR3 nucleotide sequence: TGCGCCAGCAGCTTCCGGGACAGCCTCTACGAGCAGTACTTC.

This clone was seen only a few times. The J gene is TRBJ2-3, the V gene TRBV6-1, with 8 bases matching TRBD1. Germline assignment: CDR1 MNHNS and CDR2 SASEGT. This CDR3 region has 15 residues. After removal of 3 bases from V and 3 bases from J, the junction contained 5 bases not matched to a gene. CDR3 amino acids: CASSERTGRTDTQYF. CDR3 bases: TGTGCCAGCAGTGAGAGGACAGGGAGGACAGATACGCAGTATTTT.

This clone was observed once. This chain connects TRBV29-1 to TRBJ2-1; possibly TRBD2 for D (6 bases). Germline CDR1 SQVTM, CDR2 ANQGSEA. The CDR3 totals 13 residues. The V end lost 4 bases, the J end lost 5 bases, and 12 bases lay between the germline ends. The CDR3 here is CSVGLGQDNEQFF. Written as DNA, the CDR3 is TGCAGCGTTGGACTAGGCCAAGACAATGAGCAGTTCTTC.